One T cell receptor (beta chain) is described in this entry. This clone was recorded only once. Its antigen is not yet known. No qualities accompany the bases; no much larger clone lies one base away. Inclusive of the bounding cysteine and phenylalanine, the CDR3 is 17 residues long. The only DNA kept is the CDR3, 51 bases in frame from the first base. Germline trimming: 4 bases from V, 5 bases from J; junction bases outside gene matches: 13. Taken from the germline V gene, the CDR1 and CDR2 loops are SGHRS and YFSETQ. The data were obtained in a study of Ad26.COV2.S vaccination and SARS-CoV-2 variants (dated by TCRdb to the early 2020s). With regard to the full study: TCRbeta repertoire sequencing served as the tool for gauging how specific and how broad the SARS-CoV-2-reactive T cell receptors were following Ad26.COV2.S vaccination. A total of 32 samples were included in the TCR-sequenced set, comprising around 19 Ad26.COV2.S vaccine recipients, 5 placebo recipients and 8 SARS-CoV-2 convalescent individuals.

The sample's time point label is to be understood as: individuals recovered from natural SARS-CoV-2 infection. TCRbeta CDR3 regions were sequenced with the immunoSEQ Assay. After extraction, genomic DNA underwent amplification by bias-controlled multiplex PCR, followed by high-throughput sequencing. In the source study's methods: To quantify the absolute abundance of every unique TCRbeta CDR3 region, sequences were collapsed and filtered. T cell fraction was estimated by normalizing TCRbeta template counts to usable DNA, with usable DNA measured through amplification of reference genes found in all nucleated cells. Repertoire TCRs were annotated as SARS-CoV-2-specific by exact matching of V gene, CDR3 amino acid sequence and J gene to a known reactive TCR set. MIRA supplied the reference SARS-CoV-2 TCR set, which was filtered for enrichment in COVID-19-positive ImmuneCODE repertoires so that public or cross-reactive TCRs were removed. Using the MIRA antigens, annotated TCRs were further analysed by specific ORF or by position within an ORF. Depth was the summed frequency of annotated unique rearrangements, while breadth was defined as annotated unique rearrangements over total unique productive rearrangements. Group comparisons of TCR breadth used two-sided Wilcoxon rank-sum tests. TCRdb provides this immuneACCESS table in a form limited to in-frame rearrangements. Some clones are lacking; in checked studies, under half of them reflect an unresolved V gene, and why the rest are absent is not known. V and J calls and clone size follow that table, whereas D and trimming were derived from the DNA. Across this sample there are under 150,000 clones, with 86% seen only once. Clones ranked in the top ten supply around 5% of the sample.

The paper's findings and limits, for the study overall: The authors noted that the TCR breadth and depth analyses may have underestimated total T cell responses. Higher spike-specific TCR breadth was observed in Ad26.COV2.S recipients than in placebo recipients (P = 0.0014). Vaccine and placebo recipients had similar non-spike TCR breadth, a finding consistent with the vaccine containing only spike. After vaccination, spike-specific CD8+ and CD4+ T cell responses were reported to show substantial breadth.

Material: peripheral blood, obtained after recovery from COVID-19. The receptor was derived from a human donor who had recovered from COVID-19. The chain is encoded by TRBV5-1 joined to TRBJ1-4; 8 central bases correspond to TRBD1. In nucleotides, the sequence is TGCGCCAGCAGCCGTGGACAGGGCGGGTTTCTCAATGAAAAACTGTTTTTT. It codes for CASSRGQGGFLNEKLFF. Outside the CDR3, residues come from the reference TRBV5-1 and TRBJ1-4 proteins, so the full variable domain is: KAGVTQTPRYLIKTRGQQVTLSCSPISGHRSVSWYQQTPGQGLQFLFEYFSETQRNKGNFPGRFSGRQFSNSRSEMNVSTLELGDSALYLCASSRGQGGFLNEKLFFGSGTQLSVL.